This passage covers 18 T cell receptor beta chains from one sample sequenced in a study of shared clonotypes between healthy human individuals. The table came from immunoSEQ multiplex PCR; TCRdb's copy has only in-frame clones and leaves some out. Here the sample spans over a million clones, roughly 70% being singletons. Sequencing was performed on memory CD4+ T cells sorted from blood. Described subset: CD45RA-negative fraction. These receptors all stem from a man aged 18 to 29 in good health.

Comment on this clone: At the DNA level, this CDR3 is encoded by other sequences in the same sample as well. The CDR3: CASSRDRGPYGYTF. DNA for the CDR3: TGTGCCAGCAGCCGAGATCGGGGTCCCTATGGCTACACCTTC. V usage is TRBV7-2 and J usage is TRBJ1-2; D is ambiguous. V lost 5 bases to trimming and J lost 4 bases, with 14 bases between them. The germline V gene has CDR1 SGHTA and CDR2 FQGNSA. The CDR3 is made up of 14 amino acids.

The chain links TRBV12-5 to TRBJ2-3, with D maybe TRBD2 (6 bases). The CDR3 spans 15 residues. V lost 6 bases to trimming and J lost 0 bases, with 13 bases between them. The V gene's germline CDR1 is LGHNT and CDR2 FRNRAP. The CDR3 DNA reads as TGTGCTAGTGGCACGACTAGAGCCAGCACAGATACGCAGTATTTT. Translation gives CASGTTRASTDTQYF. Variable domain in full (rest from reference TRBV12-5 and TRBJ2-3): DARVTQTPRHKVTEMGQEVTMRCQPILGHNTVFWYRQTMMQGLELLAYFRNRAPLDDSGMPKDRFSAEMPDATLATLKIQPSEPRDSAVYFCASGTTRASTDTQYFGPGTRLTVL.

The gene calls are TRBV5-1 and TRBJ2-7; D may be TRBD1 or TRBD2 (6 bases each). The V gene lost 2 bases and the J gene lost 0 bases, with 15 bases spanning the gap. This CDR3 spans 16 amino acids. CDR1 is SGHRS, CDR2 YFSETQ, per germline. CDR3 sequence reads: CASSFGGPYGSYEQYF. CDR3 DNA: TGCGCCAGCAGCTTTGGGGGGCCATACGGCTCCTACGAGCAGTACTTC.

The J gene is TRBJ2-1, the V gene TRBV11-2; 8 bases map to TRBD2. The ends lost 5 bases at V and 4 bases at J; junction bases unmatched: 4. Per germline, CDR1 SGHAT and CDR2 FQNNGV. This CDR3 is built from 14 residues. The chain's CDR3 is CASSNSGEYNEQFF. Here the CDR3 DNA reads TGTGCCAGCAGCAATAGCGGGGAGTACAATGAGCAGTTCTTC.

The V and J genes are TRBV29-1 and TRBJ2-5, with a possible D match to TRBD2 (6 bases). The CDR3 runs 13 residues. Trimming removed 6 bases from V and 5 bases from J, with 16 bases in between. Looked up from germline, CDR1 is SQVTM and CDR2 is ANQGSEA. CDR3 in amino acids: CSVRDSGVETQYF. CDR3 bases: TGCAGCGTCCGGGACTCCGGAGTCGAGACCCAGTACTTC.

The CDR3 bases are TGTGCCAGCTCACCGCAGGGGACCTACGAGCAGTACTTC. Amino acid sequence: CASSPQGTYEQYF. The J gene is TRBJ2-7, the V gene TRBV18; TRBD1 might be the D (6 bases). The CDR3 totals 13 residues. Trimming removed 3 bases from V and 2 bases from J, with 8 bases in between. CDR1 KGHSH and CDR2 LQKENI come from the germline V gene.

This clone has a single count. The chain is built from TRBV19 and TRBJ2-1; D uncertain. CDR1 is LNHDA and CDR2 is SQIVND in the germline V gene (reference sequence). Trimming took 0 bases from V and 0 from J, leaving 6 bases between them. The CDR3 has 15 amino acids. This chain's CDR3 is CASSIDKSSYNEQFF. The CDR3 DNA follows: TGTGCCAGTAGTATAGACAAGAGCTCCTACAATGAGCAGTTCTTC.

The CDR3 is CASSPDGIGELFF. CDR3 sequence (DNA): TGTGCCAGCAGCCCGGACGGTATCGGGGAGCTGTTTTTT. This chain uses TRBV9 with TRBJ2-2; D uncertain. Per germline, CDR1 SGDLS and CDR2 YYNGEE. The CDR3 has 13 residues. V was clipped by 4 bases and J by 7 bases, with 11 bases between them.

This clone was picked up a small number of times. The chain combines TRBV15 with TRBJ1-1; D is uncertain. The CDR3 has 15 residues. V was cut by 0 bases and J by 1 base, with 9 bases left in between. Germline values: CDR1 LNHNV, CDR2 YYDKDF (reference sequence). The CDR3, as DNA: TGTGCCACCAGCAGAGAGATAGGCCAGAACACTGAAGCTTTCTTT. Encoded protein: CATSREIGQNTEAFF.

This clone came up a few times. The chain joins TRBV6-1 to TRBJ1-3; tentatively, D is TRBD1 (5 bases). Germline V gene lookup returns CDR1 MNHNS and CDR2 SASEGT. The V end was cut by 3 bases, the J end by 2 bases, with 11 bases between. The length of the CDR3 is 15 residues. CDR3 protein: CASSDPGIPGNTIYF. The DNA for the CDR3 is TGTGCCAGCAGTGATCCAGGGATTCCTGGAAACACCATATATTTT.

The chain recombines TRBV19 with TRBJ1-6, with D unclear. Trimming shortened V by 2 bases and J by 1 base, and 6 bases separated the two germline ends. The CDR3 runs to 15 residues. CDR1 is LNHDA and CDR2 is SQIVND in the germline V gene (reference sequence). The CDR3 is CASSILSSYNSPLHF. The CDR3 DNA reads TGTGCCAGTAGTATATTGTCTTCCTATAATTCACCCCTCCACTTT.

The chain couples TRBV5-1 to TRBJ2-3; D gene unclear. The CDR3 has 14 residues. V lost 2 bases to trimming and J lost 0 bases, with 7 bases between them. Looked up from germline, CDR1 is SGHRS and CDR2 is YFSETQ. Here the CDR3 DNA reads TGCGCCAGCAGCTTACGCCCGAGCACAGATACGCAGTATTTT. This gives the protein CASSLRPSTDTQYF.

The V and J genes are TRBV28 and TRBJ2-3; no clear D. The germline CDR1 and CDR2 sequences are MDHEN and SYDVKM. The V end was cut by 7 bases, the J end by 6 bases, with 14 bases between. CDR3 length equals 13 residues. The CDR3 DNA reads TGTGCCAGCACCCTGGACCCGGCGGATACGCAGTATTTT. It translates to CASTLDPADTQYF.

The chain is built from TRBV7-9 and TRBJ1-6; 7 bases are a match to TRBD1. Trimming removed 4 bases from V and 5 bases from J; junction bases left unmatched: 2. The CDR3 runs to 14 residues. The germline V gene has CDR1 SEHNR and CDR2 FQNEAQ (reference sequence). The CDR3 spells CASSYTGDNSPLHF. CDR3 DNA sequence: TGTGCCAGCAGCTACACAGGGGATAATTCACCCCTCCACTTT.

The J gene is TRBJ2-6, the V gene TRBV2, with 9 bases identical to TRBD1. Germline-derived CDR1 and CDR2 are SNHLY and FYNNEI. V lost 6 bases, J lost 2 bases, and 8 bases stayed unmatched. The CDR3 covers 17 residues. The CDR3 nucleotides are TGTGCCAGCAGAAAGCTCACAGGGGGCGCTGGGGCCAACGTCCTGACTTTC. Protein sequence: CASRKLTGGAGANVLTF.

J is TRBJ2-5 and V is TRBV18; tentative D call: TRBD1 (6 bases). Looked up from germline, CDR1 is KGHSH and CDR2 is LQKENI. The CDR3 contains 13 residues. Trimming cost V 3 bases and J 3 bases, with 8 bases left between them. The CDR3 reads CASSPGAKETQYF. CDR3 nucleotide sequence: TGTGCCAGCTCACCGGGGGCCAAAGAGACCCAGTACTTC.

V gene TRBV6-5 combines with J gene TRBJ1-5; possible D gene TRBD1, 6 bases. Germline CDR1 is MNHEY and CDR2 is SVGAGI. Trimming took off 8 bases at V and 0 bases at J, with 14 bases between the two ends. The length of the CDR3 is 15 residues. The CDR3 is CASQGSWGSNQPQHF. The CDR3 nucleotides read TGTGCCAGCCAGGGGAGTTGGGGTAGCAATCAGCCCCAGCATTTT.

CDR3 sequence (DNA): TGTGCCAGCAGCTTGGCCGTCTCAGGACATTCCTACGAGCAGTACTTC. Residues: CASSLAVSGHSYEQYF. This chain links TRBV5-6 with TRBJ2-7; possibly TRBD1 for D (5 bases). Germline V gene lookup returns CDR1 SGHDT and CDR2 YYEEEE. V was cut by 0 bases and J by 1 base, with 14 bases left in between. The CDR3 length is 16 residues. Full variable domain (remainder filled in from reference TRBV5-6 and TRBJ2-7): DAGVTQSPTHLIKTRGQQVTLRCSPKSGHDTVSWYQQALGQGPQFIFQYYEEEERQRGNFPDRFSGHQFPNYSSELNVNALLLGDSALYLCASSLAVSGHSYEQYFGPGTRLTVT.